These T cell receptor beta chains were read from a single sample in a study of cytomegalovirus exposure and HLA in healthy donors. Sequencing was performed with immunoSEQ multiplex PCR; in TCRdb, only in-frame clones are kept and a portion is missing. In the table there are some 91,000 clones, 60% to 65% of which are singletons. The specimen was PBMCs. All receptors derive from a human donor in good health. The CDR3 runs from the conserved cysteine through the conserved F or W. D genes are given only for firm matches. Not all rows give a size; the values are once, few, many and, for expanded clones, a class.

j_call | clone_size | cdr3_length | v_call | d_call | cdr3_nt | cdr3_aa
TRBJ1-2 | NA | 12 | TRBV5-4 | NA | TGTGCCAGCAGCTTGTTAGCCCTTGGGTACACCTTC | CASSLLALGYTF
TRBJ1-1 | NA | 14 | TRBV18 | TRBD1 | TGTGCCAGCTCACCACCGGGACAGGGACAGGAAGCTTTCTTT | CASSPPGQGQEAFF
TRBJ1-1 | few | 14 | TRBV4-2 | NA | TGTGCCAGCAGCCAAGATGGTAGGAACACTGAAGCTTTCTTT | CASSQDGRNTEAFF
TRBJ2-3 | NA | 20 | TRBV7-8 | TRBD1 | TGTGCCAGCAGCCCTTCCCAGGGGGCAGTTATCTGGGCTAGCCCAGATACGCAGTATTTT | CASSPSQGAVIWASPDTQYF
TRBJ2-7 | NA | 12 | TRBV7-9 | NA | TGTGCCAGCAGCCGACAGGCCTACGAGCAGTACTTC | CASSRQAYEQYF
TRBJ1-2 | NA | 18 | TRBV7-2 | NA | TGTGCCAGCAGCGAAGGGGTGGGTGCAGGGGCTGAGCTTAATGGCTACACCTTC | CASSEGVGAGAELNGYTF
TRBJ2-3 | NA | 16 | TRBV23-1 | NA | TGCGCCAGCAGTCATACATACAGCTTCAGCACAGATACGCAGTATTTT | CASSHTYSFSTDTQYF
TRBJ2-2 | NA | 15 | TRBV7-6 | NA | TGTGCCAGCAGCTTAGATGGCAGTTTCGCCGGGGAGCTGTTTTTT | CASSLDGSFAGELFF
TRBJ2-3 | NA | 18 | TRBV25-1 | TRBD2 | TGTGCCAGCAGTGAGACTAGCGGGGGGGCAACCCACACAGATACGCAGTATTTT | CASSETSGGATHTDTQYF
TRBJ1-4 | few | 16 | TRBV19 | NA | TGTGCCAGTAGTATAGATTGGGCGCTTACTAATGAAAAACTGTTTTTT | CASSIDWALTNEKLFF
TRBJ2-5 | NA | 18 | TRBV18 | TRBD1 | TGTGCCAGCTCACCAAGGCCAGGGGGAAGTACGGAGCAAGAGACCCAGTACTTC | CASSPRPGGSTEQETQYF
TRBJ2-2 | once | 15 | TRBV4-3 | NA | TGCGCCAGCAGCCCCACAGGGTGGAACACCGGGGAGCTGTTTTTT | CASSPTGWNTGELFF
TRBJ2-1 | NA | 18 | TRBV18 | TRBD2 | TGTGCCAGCTCACCAATAAGCGGGGGGGCCGGTTCCTACAATGAGCAGTTCTTC | CASSPISGGAGSYNEQFF
TRBJ2-2 | few | 14 | TRBV12-5 | TRBD1 | TGTGCTAGTGGTTTTGGACAGGCCACCGGGGAGCTGTTTTTT | CASGFGQATGELFF
TRBJ2-1 | NA | 17 | TRBV5-6 | NA | TGTGCCAGCAGCTTCCAAGGAGGCGGGGACCCACACAATGAGCAGTTCTTC | CASSFQGGGDPHNEQFF
TRBJ2-7 | NA | 11 | TRBV20-1 | NA | TGCAGTGCCCCTCGCTCCTACGAGCAGTACTTC | CSAPRSYEQYF
TRBJ2-2 | few | 17 | TRBV5-1 | NA | TGCGCCAGCAGCCCGGGACTCCCGGGCCGTAACACCGGGGAGCTGTTTTTT | CASSPGLPGRNTGELFF
TRBJ1-2 | NA | 14 | TRBV6-5 | NA | TGTGCCAGCACCCAAGATAGGGCAGGGCGTGGCTACACCTTC | CASTQDRAGRGYTF
TRBJ2-3 | NA | 18 | TRBV7-3 | TRBD2 | TGTGCCAGCAGCTTATATGGGACTAGCGGGGGGGCCGCAGATACGCAGTATTTT | CASSLYGTSGGAADTQYF
TRBJ2-1 | NA | 16 | TRBV9 | TRBD1 | TGTGCCAGCAGCGTAGTTGTGGACAGGTTCTACAATGAGCAGTTCTTC | CASSVVVDRFYNEQFF
TRBJ1-1 | NA | 13 | TRBV7-2 | NA | TGTGCCAGCAGCTTAAAGTGGGACGTAGGGGGTTTCTTT | CASSLKWDVGGFF
TRBJ2-3 | few | 18 | TRBV4-3 | TRBD2 | TGCGCCAGCAGCCAGACGGTTAGCGGGGGGCGTGGCACAGATACGCAGTATTTT | CASSQTVSGGRGTDTQYF
TRBJ1-5 | few | 13 | TRBV6-1 | NA | TGTGCCAGCAGCCATGGCACGATTCAGCCCCAGCATTTT | CASSHGTIQPQHF
TRBJ1-4 | NA | 16 | TRBV10-3 | TRBD1 | TGTGCCATCAGCCCCCGGGACAGCCATCTTAATGAAAAACTGTTTTTT | CAISPRDSHLNEKLFF
TRBJ1-1 | NA | 13 | TRBV4-3 | NA | TGCGCCAGCAGCCAAGATAGATACACTGAAGCTTTCTTT | CASSQDRYTEAFF
TRBJ1-2 | few | 16 | TRBV5-4 | NA | TGTGCCAGCAGCTCGGAGGGATTGGACCGATCCTATGGCTACACCTTC | CASSSEGLDRSYGYTF
TRBJ2-7 | NA | 15 | TRBV7-9 | TRBD1 | TGTGCCAGCAGCTTAATGGCAGGGGGCTCCTACGAGCAGTACTTC | CASSLMAGGSYEQYF
TRBJ1-1 | NA | 15 | TRBV7-2 | NA | TGTGCCAGCAGCTTAGAGGGCGGGGGCGGCACTGAAGCTTTCTTT | CASSLEGGGGTEAFF
TRBJ1-2 | NA | 16 | TRBV7-3 | TRBD1 | TGTGCCAGCAGCCCGGCCGGGACAGGGGAATTCTATGGCTACACCTTC | CASSPAGTGEFYGYTF
TRBJ1-1 | few | 13 | TRBV5-6 | NA | TGTGCCAGCAGCTTAGGACAGATGGCTGAAGCTTTCTTT | CASSLGQMAEAFF
TRBJ2-1 | NA | 15 | TRBV7-8 | TRBD2 | TGTGCCAGCAGCTTCGTAGCGGGGGGTGGAAATGAGCAGTTCTTC | CASSFVAGGGNEQFF
TRBJ1-1 | NA | 14 | TRBV27 | NA | TGTGCCAGCAGCCGCGGACTTATGGCCCAAGGAGCTTTCTTT | CASSRGLMAQGAFF
TRBJ2-3 | NA | 15 | TRBV7-9 | TRBD2 | TGTGCCAGCAGCCTCGGGGACTACTTCACAGATACGCAGTATTTT | CASSLGDYFTDTQYF
TRBJ2-3 | NA | 15 | TRBV5-6 | TRBD2 | TGTGCCAGCAGCTTGGCTGGCGGGGGGACGGATACGCAGTATTTT | CASSLAGGGTDTQYF
TRBJ1-6 | NA | 14 | TRBV5-1 | NA | TGCGCCAGCAGCTTAGGCACAGGCTTTTCACCCCTCCACTTT | CASSLGTGFSPLHF
TRBJ1-1 | NA | 15 | TRBV11-3 | NA | TGTGCCAGCAGCTTATTTCAGGGCTTGAACACTGAAGCTTTCTTT | CASSLFQGLNTEAFF
TRBJ2-1 | NA | 16 | TRBV2 | NA | TGTGCCAGCGCGAGATCAACGCCTTCCTCCTACAATGAGCAGTTCTTC | CASARSTPSSYNEQFF
TRBJ2-1 | few | 14 | TRBV4-1 | NA | TGCGCCAGCAGCCAAGGGACTTCCTACAATGAGCAGTTCTTC | CASSQGTSYNEQFF
TRBJ2-7 | NA | 14 | TRBV18 | TRBD1 | TGTGCCAGCTCACAGACAGGGGGCCCCTACGAGCAGTACTTC | CASSQTGGPYEQYF
TRBJ2-7 | NA | 16 | TRBV6-1 | TRBD1 | TGTGCCAGCAGTGTAAGGACAGGGGGCGACTCCTACGAGCAGTACTTC | CASSVRTGGDSYEQYF
TRBJ1-1 | NA | 14 | TRBV4-3 | NA | TGCGCCAGCAGCCAAGGTCGGCAGGGGCGCCTTGCTTTCTTT | CASSQGRQGRLAFF
TRBJ2-3 | once | 18 | TRBV7-2 | TRBD2 | TGTGCCAGCAGTCGCCGGACTAGCGGGGCCGGGGGCACAGATACGCAGTATTTT | CASSRRTSGAGGTDTQYF